The sequence of this T cell receptor beta chain was determined in a study of CD8 T cells in Susac syndrome. RNA in amounts of 0.5 to 1 ug was reverse transcribed with random hexamers. TCRdb re-derived calls from the immunoSEQ multiplex PCR reads in MiXCR, one entry per CDR3 protein. The table lists about 210,000 distinct CDR3 sequences, approximately 95% of them singletons. Germline CDR1 reads MNHEY; CDR2 reads SMNVEV (reference sequence). Losses at the gene ends were 4 bases for V and 8 bases for J; bases not matched to a gene: 10. This CDR3 contains 15 residues. This clonotype originated in a human donor with multiple sclerosis. This rearrangement joins TRBV27 to TRBJ1-4; 7 positions match TRBD1. The sequenced material came from CD4+ T cells from PBMCs. The CDR3 nucleotides are TGTGCCAGCAGTTCCAGGACAGGAAGGAGGGAAAAACTGTTTTTT. It translates to CASSSRTGRREKLFF.